The clone carrying this T cell receptor (beta chain) appeared many times. Trimming at V came to 6 bases and at J to 2 bases, leaving 3 bases not matched to a gene. Germline CDR1 and CDR2: LNHDA and SQIVND (reference sequence). The CDR3 is 14 residues long. This entry belongs to a study of T cells after posttransplantation cyclophosphamide. Libraries were prepared by immunoSEQ multiplex PCR; TCRdb keeps only in-frame clonotypes and omits some of them. Singletons are absent from the sample, which has some 38,000 clones. The clonotype comes from a man aged 50 to 59 in good health, CMV-negative, and a related stem cell transplant donor. The gene calls are TRBV19 and TRBJ2-7; TRBD2 agrees at 11 bases. Specimen: PBMCs. The CDR3 DNA reads as TGTGCCAGTAGCCCGGGACTAGCGGCCTACGAGCAGTACTTC. Translated: CASSPGLAAYEQYF.